This TCR beta chain comes out of a study of T cells in Graves' hyperthyroidism and ophthalmopathy. Study in general: The authors collected peripheral blood at initial diagnosis, before any treatment.

Note on this clonotype: No antigen is known for it.

Researchers amplified the TCR beta CDR3 regions from RNA transcripts. HTBI primers drove first-round RT-PCR of the TCR CDR3. TCRdb processed the multiplex PCR reads anew with MiXCR; each CDR3 protein has one entry. The data show around 500,000 distinct CDR3 sequences, roughly 14% seen once. Study outcomes and limitations: Blood also showed most of the thyroid clonotypes that were expanded above 0.001. Prediction of ophthalmopathy progression came a median 6.5 months pre-onset.

This CDR3 contains 16 residues. V was pared by 4 bases and J by 6 bases, with 4 bases of the junction left unmatched. Germline V gene data show CDR1 as SNHLY and CDR2 as FYNNEI. The source is a woman under 30 with Graves' hyperthyroidism. V gene TRBV2 combines with J gene TRBJ2-1; the match to TRBD2 covers 15 bases. Sequencing was performed on blood. In DNA form, the CDR3 reads TGTGCCAGCAGTGCGGGACTAGCGGGAGGATCCAATGAGCAGTTCTTC. Residues: CASSAGLAGGSNEQFF.